Below, 3 T cell receptor beta chains from the same sample are listed, as sequenced in a study of blood T cell repertoires in COVID-19. Some clones are missing from TCRdb's copy, which holds only in-frame ones; the method was immunoSEQ multiplex PCR. Of 290,000 or so clones in the sample, 80% to 95% were seen once. Sequenced input: peripheral blood. The origin of the receptors is a woman in her 30s with COVID-19, enrolled during active disease.

In DNA, the CDR3 is TGTGCCAGCAGCCCCCGGCAGGGGGATGGCACTGAAGCTTTCTTT. Translating gives CASSPRQGDGTEAFF. The V gene is TRBV9, the J gene TRBJ1-1, with 7 bases aligning to TRBD1. CDR1 and CDR2 (germline): SGDLS, YYNGEE. V lost 4 bases, J lost 4 bases, and 10 bases stayed unmatched. The CDR3 has 15 residues.

In DNA form, the CDR3 reads TGCAGCGTTGTCGTTCCGGGGGGTCCCTACGAGCAGTACTTC. Translated, it gives CSVVVPGGPYEQYF. V usage is TRBV29-1 and J usage is TRBJ2-7; 7 nucleotides agree with TRBD2. This CDR3 comprises 14 residues. Germline V CDR1 and CDR2: SQVTM, ANQGSEA. The V segment lost 4 bases and the J segment 2 bases; nucleotides outside the gene matches: 8.

The J gene is TRBJ2-2, the V gene TRBV6-2 or TRBV6-3; unclear D gene. Trimming took off 2 bases at V and 3 bases at J, with 7 bases between the two ends. The CDR3 sequence is 14 residues long. The germline V gene encodes CDR1 MNHEY and CDR2 SVGEGT. The chain's CDR3 is CASSYNPDTGELFF. The CDR3 region has the DNA TGTGCCAGCAGTTACAACCCGGACACCGGGGAGCTGTTTTTT.